This T cell receptor beta chain was observed in a study of blood T cell repertoires in COVID-19 (dated by TCRdb to about 2020). For the wider study: Samples covering the acute and convalescent phases of COVID-19 were provided by collaborators in the United States, Italy and Spain. The material from the prospective study consisted of cDNA or gDNA derived from T cells, B-cell-depleted T cells, or PBMCs. Subjects who had been exposed to COVID-19, were actively infected with it, or had recovered from it provided the deeply sampled blood TCRbeta repertoires that made up the dataset. The repertoires were released in a freely available public database meant as a resource for research on the immune response to SARS-CoV-2. Samples were obtained from the ongoing ImmuneRACE study (first 160 participants) and from roughly 1,300 subjects provided by 6 global collaborators. The sample metadata nearly always contained a de-identified subject ID, COVID-19 status, age in years and sex. Where HLA class I and class II types were available, the types were taken from metadata supplied by the sample provider, not from assay-based typing. Points the paper makes about the study in general: Clinical and demographic metadata were provided uncurated, with the amount varying by source and participant.

The immunoSEQ Assay, a bias-controlled multiplex PCR, was used to amplify TCRbeta CDR3 regions from genomic DNA. Per the authors' processing: Within the assay, amplification of reference gene primers was used to estimate how many nucleated cells each sample contained. To quantify the absolute abundance of each unique TCRbeta CDR3 rearrangement, sequence reads were collapsed and filtered. Productive Simpson clonality was computed per sample as the square root of Simpson's diversity index over productive rearrangements. What TCRdb holds here is the immuneACCESS table cut down to in-frame rearrangements. Part of the clones is not present; checked against another copy, under half of the missing clones reflect an unresolved V gene, and the others are unexplained. D and trimming were read from the DNA, whereas the V and J calls and clone size are those reported in that table. This sample lists 300,000 to 400,000 clones; approximately 90% were detected once. 1% of the sample goes to the ten largest clones.

Note on this clone: Its antigen target is currently unknown. No quality values exist for individual bases; no much larger clone is one base distant.

A distance of 12 bases separates the germline ends of V and J, which lose 4 bases and 0 bases respectively. The CDR3 contains 16 residues, cysteine and phenylalanine counted. Only CDR3 DNA is held: 48 bases, read in frame from base 1. From a lookup of the germline V gene, CDR1 and CDR2 are LGHNA and YNFKEQ. Participants in the prospective study were enrolled through a virtual design, were aged about 18 to 100 years, and lived in 20 to 30 United States geographic areas. In the prospective study, participants were assigned to cohorts based on the clinical history participants reported in a screening survey and a study questionnaire. ImmuneRACE Cohort 3 recovered participants were defined by two consecutive negative NP/OP PCR tests, healthcare professional clearance, or symptom resolution. In the prospective study, mobile phlebotomists collected whole blood, serum and a nasopharyngeal or oropharyngeal swab from each participant. Participants in the prospective study had the option to provide additional blood draws and questionnaires over a roughly two-month period. Before DNA extraction, blood samples from the prospective study were shipped at room temperature or frozen.

This chain joins TRBV4-2 to TRBJ2-2; too little of a D gene remains to name it. Material for sequencing was PBMCs or T cells enriched from blood (not recorded which). The sequence was obtained from a man between 18 and 29 years old who had recovered from COVID-19. The CDR3 corresponds to CASSLRVASNTGELFF. DNA sequence: TGTGCCAGCAGCCTACGAGTTGCTTCGAACACCGGGGAGCTGTTTTTT.